This T cell receptor (beta chain) was profiled in a study of cytomegalovirus exposure and HLA in healthy donors. Overall study context: Earlier, 95 million to 140 million unique TCR beta sequences were recovered from approximately 180 million T cells by an analysis. The study, taken as a whole, reports: When analyzed later, the rates of TCR association showed variation by HLA locus, with DRB1 the most and HLA-C the fewest.

Losses at the gene ends were 4 bases for V and 2 bases for J; bases not matched to a gene: 2. The CDR3 consists of 14 residues. Germline V gene sequence: CDR1 SGHNT, CDR2 YENEEA. The PCR had 60 Vbeta and 13 Jbeta primers. Libraries were prepared by immunoSEQ multiplex PCR; TCRdb keeps only in-frame clonotypes and omits some of them. Of fewer than 200,000 clones detected, approximately 12% appear once; the ten largest clones hold more than 7%. With respect to this clone: Its antigen is still unknown.

What was sequenced was PBMCs. The TCR comes from a man in his fifties in good health and CMV-seropositive. The J gene is TRBJ2-3, the V gene TRBV11-3, with TRBD1 matching 8 bases. CDR3 protein: CASSWDRITDTQYF. The CDR3 DNA is TGTGCCAGCAGCTGGGACAGGATCACAGATACGCAGTATTTT.